These 25 T cell receptor beta chains came from one sample sequenced in a study of blood T cell repertoires in COVID-19. Measured with immunoSEQ multiplex PCR; TCRdb has only the in-frame clones, and not every one. The sample yields some 130,000 clones, 75% to 90% seen once. The sample comprised PBMCs or T cells enriched from blood (not recorded which). The receptor set was obtained from a man aged 30-40 years who had recovered from COVID-19.

The V and J genes are TRBV18 and TRBJ2-6, with TRBD2 as a possible D gene (5 bases). The germline V and J ends were trimmed by 2 bases and 0 bases, with 14 bases remaining between them. Germline V gene sequence: CDR1 KGHSH, CDR2 LQKENI. CDR3 length: 18 residues. CDR3 in DNA: TGTGCCAGCTCACCATTTCGGGGAAGTAGCTCTGGGGCCAACGTCCTGACTTTC. Its protein product is CASSPFRGSSSGANVLTF.

The CDR3 region is CASSLGAGKYEQFF. The CDR3 DNA sequence: TGTGCCAGCAGCTTAGGTGCAGGGAAGTATGAGCAGTTCTTC. The V call is TRBV11-2, the J call TRBJ2-1; weak D call: TRBD1 (5 bases). CDR1 and CDR2 from the germline V gene are SGHAT and FQNNGV. The CDR3 consists of 14 residues. V lost 1 base, J lost 8 bases, and 12 bases lay in between.

The rearrangement joins TRBV30 to TRBJ2-2, with D possibly matching TRBD2 (6 bases). The CDR3 is 12 amino acids. Germline CDR1 reads GTSNPN; CDR2 reads SVGIG (reference sequence). V was clipped by 5 bases and J by 7 bases, with 11 bases between them. The CDR3 is CAWSRGGGELFF. CDR3 DNA: TGTGCCTGGTCACGGGGAGGCGGGGAGCTGTTTTTT.

The J gene is TRBJ1-1, the V gene TRBV7-9, with D uncertain. CDR3 length equals 12 residues. Trimming took 0 bases from V and 10 from J, leaving 9 bases between them. CDR1 is SEHNR and CDR2 is FQNEAQ in the germline V gene (reference sequence). CDR3 protein: CASSLAVGVAFF. CDR3 nucleotides: TGTGCCAGCAGCTTAGCGGTCGGGGTAGCTTTCTTT.

This rearrangement joins TRBV6-1 to TRBJ1-4; D not certain. Germline CDR1 reads MNHNS; CDR2 reads SASEGT. This CDR3 is built from 15 residues. Trimming took off 2 bases at V and 0 bases at J, with 7 bases between the two ends. In DNA form, the CDR3 reads TGTGCCAGCAGTGAAATCAGGACAACTAATGAAAAACTGTTTTTT. Protein product: CASSEIRTTNEKLFF.

CDR3 sequence reads: CASSLEQGIAGEQYF. CDR3 bases: TGTGCCAGCAGCCTTGAACAGGGTATCGCAGGCGAGCAGTACTTC. The chain combines TRBV14 with TRBJ2-7, with D perhaps TRBD1 (6 bases). The V and J ends lost 4 bases and 6 bases respectively, with 19 bases between them. The CDR3 sequence is 15 residues long. Germline assignment: CDR1 SGHDN and CDR2 FVKESK.

The chain employs TRBV5-1 and TRBJ1-4, with 10 positions matching TRBD1. The CDR3 is made up of 17 amino acids. The germline V gene encodes CDR1 SGHRS and CDR2 YFSETQ. J was trimmed by 0 bases and V by 8 bases; bases with no gene match: 10. CDR3 region: CASAYHGQGATNEKLFF. The CDR3 DNA sequence: TGCGCCAGTGCGTACCACGGACAGGGGGCAACTAATGAAAAACTGTTTTTT.

This chain links TRBV4-1 with TRBJ2-2; 10 bases agree with TRBD2. The germline V gene encodes CDR1 MGHRA and CDR2 YSYEKL. The CDR3 totals 15 residues. V shed 8 bases and J 4 bases; nucleotides not matched to a gene: 7. The CDR3 sequence: CASAGEREGTGELFF. CDR3 nucleotide sequence: TGCGCCAGCGCAGGAGAGCGGGAGGGCACCGGGGAGCTGTTTTTT.

This chain uses TRBV2 with TRBJ1-2; D is perhaps TRBD1 (5 bases). This CDR3 has 14 residues. The germline V and J ends were trimmed by 3 bases and 8 bases, with 16 bases remaining between them. The germline V gene encodes CDR1 SNHLY and CDR2 FYNNEI. CDR3 DNA: TGTGCCAGCAGTGAGCGGGACCGCGGCGGGGGCTACACCTTC. The encoded protein is CASSERDRGGGYTF.

The chain links TRBV11-3 to TRBJ2-5; perhaps TRBD2 as D (6 bases). The ends were cut back, 3 bases at V and 3 bases at J, with 17 bases in the middle. Germline loops: CDR1 SGHNT, CDR2 YENEEA. The CDR3 is made up of 16 amino acids. CDR3 bases: TGTGCCAGCAGCTTTAGGGAACCGGGACTGAAAGAGACCCAGTACTTC. Amino acid sequence: CASSFREPGLKETQYF.

This clone was found a few times. J is TRBJ2-2 and V is TRBV5-1; TRBD1 matches at 9 bases. The J segment lost 5 bases and the V segment lost 2 bases, leaving 4 bases of the junction unmatched. Germline V lookup: CDR1 SGHRS, CDR2 YFSETQ. The CDR3 length is 15 residues. CDR3 DNA sequence: TGCGCCAGCAGCTTCGGACAGGGGACAACCGGGGAGCTGTTTTTT. Translation: CASSFGQGTTGELFF. The full variable domain, with the rest looked up from reference TRBV5-1 and TRBJ2-2, is KAGVTQTPRYLIKTRGQQVTLSCSPISGHRSVSWYQQTPGQGLQFLFEYFSETQRNKGNFPGRFSGRQFSNSRSEMNVSTLELGDSALYLCASSFGQGTTGELFFGEGSRLTVL.

The CDR3 DNA reads TGTGCCAGCAGCCTCGAGACCTCAGGGGCAAGCAATCAGCCCCAGCATTTT. This gives the protein CASSLETSGASNQPQHF. The chain employs TRBV4-2 and TRBJ1-5; D perhaps matches TRBD1 (6 bases). The V gene's germline CDR1 is LGHNA and CDR2 YNFKEQ. This CDR3 is 17 amino acids long. Trimming left V 4 bases short and J 1 base short, with 17 bases between.

This chain joins TRBV18 and TRBJ2-7, with D hard to call. The CDR3 covers 11 residues. Trimming took off 2 bases at V and 6 bases at J, with 5 bases between the two ends. Germline V gene lookup returns CDR1 KGHSH and CDR2 LQKENI. The CDR3 DNA follows: TGTGCCAGCTCACCAGGCGGCGAGCAGTACTTC. This encodes CASSPGGEQYF.

The chain has TRBV9 and TRBJ2-3; 11 bases fit TRBD2. J gave up 5 bases and V 0 bases, and 5 bases lay outside the gene matches. In germline, CDR1 is SGDLS, CDR2 YYNGEE. CDR3 length: 16 amino acids. CDR3 nucleotides: TGTGCCAGCAGCGTAGCGTCCGGGACTAGCGGAGATACGCAGTATTTT. Translated: CASSVASGTSGDTQYF.

This clone was picked up one time. V and J are TRBV6-6 and TRBJ1-4; 7 positions agree with TRBD1. CDR1 and CDR2 (germline): MNHNY, SVGAGI (reference sequence). With V trimmed by 6 bases and J by 0 bases, 4 bases remained unmatched. The CDR3 loop spans 15 amino acids. DNA of the CDR3: TGTGCCAGCAGGTCCGGACAGGCAACTAATGAAAAACTGTTTTTT. Translation: CASRSGQATNEKLFF.

The CDR3: CASSDSGRIYEQYF. CDR3 DNA sequence: TGCGCCAGCAGTGATAGCGGGAGGATCTACGAGCAGTACTTC. This rearrangement joins TRBV10-2 to TRBJ2-7; 10 bases align to TRBD2. Germline CDR1 and CDR2: WSHSY and SAAADI. The CDR3 extends over 14 amino acids. The V and J ends lost 3 bases and 3 bases, in that order; junction bases with no gene match: 2.

This clone was recorded a few times. The chain joins TRBV6-1 to TRBJ1-2; TRBD1 aligns across 9 bases. The CDR3 is 15 residues long. V trimming: 1 base; J trimming: 8 bases; junction bases outside the gene matches: 8. Per the germline V gene, CDR1 is MNHNS and CDR2 is SASEGT. The CDR3 sequence is CASSEGGQGKKGYTF. CDR3 nucleotide sequence: TGTGCCAGCAGTGAAGGGGGACAGGGCAAGAAGGGCTACACCTTC.

This clone occurred a few times. The chain employs TRBV10-3 and TRBJ1-2; D unclear. The CDR3 totals 15 residues. The V gene's germline CDR1 is ENHRY and CDR2 SYGVKD. Trimming removed 0 bases from V and 0 bases from J, with 8 bases in between. The chain's CDR3 is CAISESSQANYGYTF. The CDR3 nucleotides are TGTGCCATCAGTGAGTCGTCCCAGGCTAACTATGGCTACACCTTC.

This chain joins TRBV5-4 and TRBJ2-3, with 8 positions matching TRBD1. Germline values: CDR1 SGHNT, CDR2 YYREEE (reference sequence). The junction had 13 bases not matched to a gene; V was cut back by 2 bases and J by 2 bases. The CDR3 spans 18 residues. CDR3 amino acids: CASSFRQGAPPHTDTQYF. The CDR3 nucleotides read TGTGCCAGCAGCTTTCGTCAGGGGGCCCCCCCACACACAGATACGCAGTATTTT.

The chain is built from TRBV27 and TRBJ2-3; D remains unclear. Deletions cut 4 bases from V and 6 bases from J, with 14 bases between. The length of the CDR3 is 14 residues. Germline V lookup: CDR1 MNHEY, CDR2 SMNVEV (reference sequence). This chain's CDR3 is CASSSLTGLDTQYF. The CDR3 bases are TGTGCCAGCAGTTCCCTGACTGGCTTGGATACGCAGTATTTT.

This clone has only a few counts. The chain is built from TRBV29-1 and TRBJ2-2; D is perhaps TRBD2 (6 bases). The CDR3 spans 15 residues. Germline CDR1 SQVTM, CDR2 ANQGSEA. With 6 bases removed from V and 4 bases from J, the gap between germline ends came to 18 bases. The CDR3, as DNA: TGCAGCGTACTCAACGGGGGATTTAGCACCGGGGAGCTGTTTTTT. This encodes CSVLNGGFSTGELFF.

This clone was recorded once. The gene calls are TRBV11-2 and TRBJ2-2; D may be TRBD1 (6 bases). The V gene's germline CDR1 is SGHAT and CDR2 FQNNGV. V lost 2 bases to trimming and J lost 1 base, with 8 bases between them. The CDR3 is made up of 15 amino acids. For the CDR3, the DNA is TGTGCCAGCAGCTTATGGACAGAGAACACCGGGGAGCTGTTTTTT. The encoded protein is CASSLWTENTGELFF.

The V call is TRBV19, the J call TRBJ2-1; 10 bases match TRBD1. Losses at the gene ends were 7 bases for V and 6 bases for J; bases not matched to a gene: 6. From germline, CDR1 is LNHDA and CDR2 SQIVND (reference sequence). This CDR3 is built from 14 residues. The CDR3 reads CASNDRGRSNEQFF. CDR3 sequence (DNA): TGTGCCAGTAATGACAGGGGGCGCAGCAATGAGCAGTTCTTC.

The chain has TRBV10-3 and TRBJ2-7, with D tentatively TRBD2 (6 bases). Trimming stripped 10 bases from V and 3 bases from J, with 16 bases between. The CDR3 has 13 amino acids. Germline values: CDR1 ENHRY, CDR2 SYGVKD. The CDR3 sequence: CATGGDPSYEQYV. The CDR3 DNA is TGTGCCACCGGCGGGGACCCTAGCTACGAGCAGTACGTC.

This sequence joins TRBV3-1 (or the pseudogene TRBV3-2) and TRBJ1-2, with 7 bases aligning to TRBD1. Germline V gene data show CDR1 as LGHDT and CDR2 as YNNKEL (reference sequence). This CDR3 is built from 14 residues. V was clipped by 2 bases and J by 8 bases; unmatched bases: 8. CDR3 DNA sequence: TGTGCCAGCAGCCAAAACGACAGGGTGAGAGGCTACACCTTC. Its translation is CASSQNDRVRGYTF.